This T cell receptor beta chain was retrieved from a study of T cells in Graves' hyperthyroidism and ophthalmopathy. This CDR3 spans 14 amino acids. V gave up 4 bases and J gave up 0 bases, with 11 bases separating them. Per germline, CDR1 SQVTM and CDR2 ANQGSEA. Study results and caveats: The model identified upcoming ophthalmopathy a median approximately six months ahead of onset.

Those patients with uncontrolled infection, other autoimmune disease, pregnancy or lactation were excluded. Clinical symptoms, serum thyroxine and TRAb, thyroid ultrasound and orbital computed tomography together formed the diagnostic basis. Amplification targeted TCR beta CDR3 regions from RNA transcripts. The primer set for the first-round RT-PCR of the TCR CDR3 was HTBI. TCRdb analysed the multiplex PCR reads with MiXCR anew, one entry per CDR3 protein. The table includes 500,000 or so distinct CDR3 sequences, roughly 16% detected once. This clonotype has a count of ten or more. What it binds is not known.

The sequence derives from a woman aged 30 to 39 with Graves' ophthalmopathy. Sequencing was done on a sample of blood. The chain uses TRBV29-1 and TRBJ2-3, with D tentatively TRBD1 (5 bases). CDR3 sequence: CSVVGRPSTDTQYF. The CDR3, as DNA: TGCAGCGTTGTGGGGCGGCCTAGCACAGATACGCAGTATTTT.